This TCR beta chain was found in a study of T cell repertoires in cytomegalovirus infection. About this clonotype: Its antigen is as yet unknown.

TCRdb recomputed calls from the reads with MiXCR, one row per CDR3 protein. The table has 700,000 to 850,000 distinct CDR3 sequences, approximately 32% seen once. CDR3 size: 16 residues. The germline CDR1 and CDR2 sequences are SGDLS and YYNGEE. Trimming took off 4 bases at V and 6 bases at J, with 23 bases between the two ends. Overall study findings and caveats: Clonotypes of TCR beta that were HLA-C-restricted and CMV-specific dominated the ex vivo response.

The sequencing here drew on cultured CD8+ T cells from PBMCs, taken from culture after CMV antigen stimulation. The chain links TRBV9 to TRBJ2-7; D may be TRBD1 or TRBD2 (6 bases each). The source of this sequence is a human donor in good health (CMV status not recorded). Some clones in this sample may be carry-over from other donors' samples. The CDR3 DNA reads as TGTGCCAGCAGCCCCTACGCCGGGGGCACGGATGGCGAGCAGTACTTC. This encodes CASSPYAGGTDGEQYF.